These 31 T cell receptor beta chains originate from one sample sequenced in a study of T cells in Graves' hyperthyroidism and ophthalmopathy. TCR beta CDR3 regions were amplified from RNA transcripts. An initial round of RT-PCR targeting the TCR CDR3 relied on the HTBI primer set. A single record per CDR3 protein comes from TCRdb applying MiXCR to the multiplex PCR reads. This sample has about 400,000 distinct CDR3 sequences, with 11% to 15% found just once. Sequenced material: blood. The receptors derive from a middle-aged man with Graves' ophthalmopathy.

The chain employs TRBV12-5 and TRBJ2-1, with D possibly being TRBD2 (7 bases). CDR1 and CDR2 from the germline V gene are LGHNT and FRNRAP. V was clipped by 1 base and J by 4 bases, with 14 bases between them. The CDR3 runs to 16 residues. CDR3 in DNA: TGTGCTAGTGGTTTGGCACTGGGAGGGGGATACAATGAGCAGTTCTTC. Protein sequence: CASGLALGGGYNEQFF.

This clonotype has at least ten counts. The J gene is TRBJ2-3, the V gene TRBV7-9, with a weak D call TRBD2 (5 bases). Germline V lookup: CDR1 SEHNR, CDR2 FQNEAQ (reference sequence). This CDR3 has 15 amino acids. Trimming shortened V by 7 bases and J by 2 bases, and 16 bases separated the two germline ends. The CDR3 spells CASTGVAKATDTQYF. CDR3 DNA sequence: TGTGCCAGCACCGGGGTAGCGAAGGCCACAGATACGCAGTATTTT.

V usage is TRBV19 and J usage is TRBJ2-1; the match to TRBD2 covers 8 bases. The CDR3 covers 13 residues. Germline CDR1 and CDR2: LNHDA and SQIVND (reference sequence). The junction had 3 bases not matched to a gene; V was cut back by 6 bases and J by 5 bases. The CDR3 reads CASSAGGNNEQFF. The CDR3 coding sequence is TGTGCCAGTAGCGCGGGAGGCAACAATGAGCAGTTCTTC.

The chain joins TRBV6-1 to TRBJ1-1; a possible D gene is TRBD1 (6 bases). From germline, CDR1 is MNHNS and CDR2 SASEGT. There are 14 residues in the CDR3. The ends were cut back, 7 bases at V and 12 bases at J, with 24 bases in the middle. CDR3 nucleotides: TGTGCCAGCACCGCGGCAGGGGTGGGGCGGTCGACTTTCTTT. Translation gives CASTAAGVGRSTFF.

This clonotype occurred a few times. The V call is TRBV24-1, the J call TRBJ2-3; 8 nucleotides agree with TRBD1. Germline CDR1 and CDR2: KGHDR and SFDVKD. The CDR3 is made up of 15 amino acids. V lost 4 bases to trimming and J lost 6 bases; unmatched junction nucleotides: 8. The CDR3 here is CATSDGQGGADTQYF. DNA of the CDR3: TGTGCCACCAGTGACGGACAGGGTGGGGCGGATACGCAGTATTTT.

The rearrangement links TRBV19 to TRBJ2-7; TRBD1 is a possible D gene (6 bases). There are 14 residues in the CDR3. Looked up from germline, CDR1 is LNHDA and CDR2 is SQIVND (reference sequence). The V end was cut by 5 bases, the J end by 3 bases, with 14 bases between. CDR3 residues: CASSPGVWGYEQYF. The CDR3 coding sequence is TGTGCCAGTAGTCCAGGGGTTTGGGGCTACGAGCAGTACTTC.

This clonotype was detected ten times or more. V and J are TRBV2 and TRBJ1-2; 8 bases agree with TRBD1. J was trimmed by 8 bases and V by 4 bases; bases with no gene match: 3. The germline V gene has CDR1 SNHLY and CDR2 FYNNEI. This CDR3 spans 12 amino acids. The chain's CDR3 is CASSANRGGYTF. DNA for the CDR3: TGTGCCAGCAGTGCGAACAGGGGGGGCTACACCTTC.

This clonotype was seen repeatedly, ten times or more. This rearrangement joins TRBV13 to TRBJ2-1; D not certain. V dropped 4 bases and J dropped 0 bases, with 10 bases sitting between them. The CDR3 consists of 15 residues. Germline lookup yields CDR1 PRHDT and CDR2 FYEKMQ (reference sequence). CDR3 nucleotide sequence: TGTGCCAGCAGCTGGCCCATTGCCTCCTACAATGAGCAGTTCTTC. Translated: CASSWPIASYNEQFF.

This clonotype was recorded a few times. V gene TRBV18 combines with J gene TRBJ1-2; D remains ambiguous. The CDR3 consists of 14 residues. V gave up 4 bases and J gave up 2 bases, with 11 bases separating them. The germline CDR1 and CDR2 sequences are KGHSH and LQKENI. DNA of the CDR3: TGTGCCAGCTCACTCAGTACAGAAAACTATGGCTACACCTTC. Translated: CASSLSTENYGYTF.

This clonotype was picked up many times. The gene calls are TRBV29-1 and TRBJ2-7; TRBD1 matches 7 bases. The CDR3 is made up of 14 amino acids. Germline assignment: CDR1 SQVTM and CDR2 ANQGSEA. V lost 3 bases, J lost 2 bases, and 7 bases stayed unmatched. In DNA form, the CDR3 reads TGCAGCGTTGAGACCGGGACAGAAACCTACGAGCAGTACTTC. It is translated as CSVETGTETYEQYF.

The table lists this clonotype with a count of one. A much larger clone lies a single base off, so this may be a read error. J is TRBJ2-2 and V is TRBV20-1, with D perhaps matching TRBD1 (6 bases). Germline loops: CDR1 DFQATT, CDR2 SNEGSKA (reference sequence). The length of the CDR3 is 14 residues. CDR3 sequence: CSAPRTANTGELLF. The CDR3 DNA sequence: TGCAGTGCGCCTCGGACAGCGAACACCGGGGAGCTGCTTTTT.

This clonotype was picked up many times. The rearrangement links TRBV20-1 to TRBJ1-1; the D gene is possibly TRBD1 (6 bases). The V gene's germline CDR1 is DFQATT and CDR2 SNEGSKA (reference sequence). Trimming shortened V by 6 bases and J by 0 bases, and 14 bases separated the two germline ends. There are 14 residues in the CDR3. This CDR3 is CSAELGGMNTEAFF. The CDR3 DNA reads TGCAGTGCCGAGTTAGGGGGGATGAACACTGAAGCTTTCTTT.

This chain connects TRBV19 to TRBJ2-1; a weak D match, TRBD2 (6 bases). CDR1 is LNHDA and CDR2 is SQIVND in the germline V gene (reference sequence). This CDR3 contains 14 residues. With 3 bases removed from V and 4 bases from J, the gap between germline ends came to 10 bases. The CDR3 reads CASSIVGGYNEQFF. The DNA of the CDR3 is TGTGCCAGTAGTATTGTCGGGGGATACAATGAGCAGTTCTTC.

This clonotype has ten or more counts. The chain joins TRBV20-1 to TRBJ2-4, with 9 bases lining up with TRBD2. V was pared by 3 bases and J by 0 bases, with 3 bases of the junction left unmatched. The CDR3 has 15 residues. Per the germline V gene, CDR1 is DFQATT and CDR2 is SNEGSKA (reference sequence). The CDR3 region has the DNA TGCAGTGCTAGGAAACTAGCGGGAGCCAAAAACATTCAGTACTTC. This translates into CSARKLAGAKNIQYF.

Concerning this clonotype itself: This may stem from a read error, because a much larger clone lies one nucleotide away. Since the CDR3 does not end with the conserved phenylalanine or tryptophan, this likely comes from a read error. This sequence joins TRBV13 and TRBJ2-7; D gene uncertain. V gave up 2 bases and J gave up 6 bases, with 11 bases separating them. Germline values: CDR1 PRHDT, CDR2 FYEKMQ (reference sequence). CDR3 length: 13 residues. CDR3 sequence: CASSLLQRVEQYL. The CDR3 DNA is TGTGCCAGCAGCTTACTACAACGGGTCGAGCAGTACCTC.

There are a few counts of this clonotype. The gene calls are TRBV19 and TRBJ1-5; D remains unclear. Per germline, CDR1 LNHDA and CDR2 SQIVND (reference sequence). The CDR3 is made up of 17 amino acids. V gave up 4 bases and J gave up 7 bases, with 23 bases separating them. The DNA for the CDR3 is TGTGCCAGTAGTACCTCTACTGGACGGCGGGTAGGACAGCCCCAGCATTTT. Translation: CASSTSTGRRVGQPQHF.

This clonotype has ten or more counts. J is TRBJ2-1 and V is TRBV11-2; 9 positions agree with TRBD2. Per the germline V gene, CDR1 is SGHAT and CDR2 is FQNNGV. This CDR3 region has 14 residues. After removal of 7 bases from V and 6 bases from J, the junction contained 7 bases not matched to a gene. The CDR3 reads CASTPLSGSNEQFF. The CDR3 DNA reads TGTGCCAGCACCCCCCTTAGCGGGAGCAATGAGCAGTTCTTC.

Worth noting for this clonotype: A junction boundary mismatches the germline segment, possibly from a read error. The chain recombines TRBV4-1 with TRBJ2-1; weak D call: TRBD2 (6 bases). Germline V gives CDR1 MGHRA, CDR2 YSYEKL. This CDR3 contains 17 residues. CDR3: CASSLTSTQGLYNGQFF. Here the CDR3 DNA reads TGCGCCAGCAGCCTCACTTCTACCCAGGGACTTTACAATGGGCAGTTCTTC.

J is TRBJ2-3 and V is TRBV4-2; the D gene is possibly TRBD1 (6 bases). Trimming left V 0 bases short and J 8 bases short, with 12 bases between. Germline V gene data show CDR1 as LGHNA and CDR2 as YNFKEQ. This CDR3 comprises 14 residues. CDR3 residues: CASSQDPTGLTQYF. CDR3 nucleotide sequence: TGTGCCAGCAGCCAAGACCCAACAGGGCTTACGCAGTATTTT.

This clonotype appeared a few times. The V and J genes are TRBV10-3 and TRBJ1-2; D unclear. Germline-derived CDR1 and CDR2 are ENHRY and SYGVKD. V was shortened by 0 bases and J by 8 bases, with 22 bases between the two germline ends. The CDR3 spans 17 residues. CDR3 sequence: CAISESIDGQAGRGYTF. Here the CDR3 DNA reads TGTGCCATCAGTGAGTCGATCGATGGGCAGGCAGGCCGGGGCTACACCTTC.

This clonotype occurred a few times. V is TRBV2 and J is TRBJ2-1; a weak D match, TRBD2 (5 bases). Between the trimmed V and J ends, which lost 3 bases and 1 base, there was a span of 10 bases. This CDR3 has 15 residues. The germline V gene has CDR1 SNHLY and CDR2 FYNNEI. DNA of the CDR3: TGTGCCAGCAGTGAGCGGGCTACGTCCTACAATGAGCAGTTCTTC. This codes for CASSERATSYNEQFF.

This clonotype was picked up many times. V usage is TRBV28 and J usage is TRBJ2-7, with a tentative D call TRBD2 (6 bases). V was trimmed by 7 bases and J by 0 bases, leaving 13 bases between them. The CDR3 spans 14 residues. CDR1 and CDR2 from the germline V gene are MDHEN and SYDVKM. For the CDR3, the DNA is TGTGCCAGCACCAGCGGGTCAAGCTCCTACGAGCAGTACTTC. Its protein product is CASTSGSSSYEQYF.

This clonotype showed up just a few times. The genes are TRBV3-1 and TRBJ2-1, with TRBD2 identical over 9 bases. Looked up from germline, CDR1 is LGHDT and CDR2 is YNNKEL (reference sequence). The J segment lost 4 bases and the V segment lost 4 bases, leaving 8 bases of the junction unmatched. The CDR3 totals 16 residues. This chain's CDR3 is CASSRNLAGPYNEQFF. Here the CDR3 DNA reads TGTGCCAGCAGCCGAAACCTAGCGGGACCTTACAATGAGCAGTTCTTC.

This rearrangement joins TRBV7-6 to TRBJ2-7; D might be TRBD1 (5 bases). Trimming took 5 bases from V and 2 from J, leaving 10 bases between them. This CDR3 region has 13 residues. Germline-derived CDR1 and CDR2 are SGHVS and FNYEAQ. The CDR3 loop is CASSPETAYEQYF. As DNA, the CDR3 is TGTGCCAGCAGCCCCGAGACAGCCTACGAGCAGTACTTC.

The chain uses TRBV3-1 and TRBJ2-1; D is possibly TRBD1 (6 bases). This CDR3 is built from 13 residues. Germline-derived CDR1 and CDR2 are LGHDT and YNNKEL (reference sequence). V was pared by 0 bases and J by 12 bases, with 12 bases between. The CDR3: CASSQDGGRGQFF. Written as DNA, the CDR3 is TGTGCCAGCAGCCAAGATGGTGGCAGGGGGCAGTTCTTC.

The gene calls are TRBV7-8 and TRBJ2-2; D ambiguous. The CDR3 loop spans 13 amino acids. Trimming took 1 base from V and 8 from J, leaving 8 bases between them. Germline V gives CDR1 SGHVS, CDR2 FQNEAQ. CDR3 protein: CASSLVHRGELFF. The DNA of the CDR3 is TGTGCCAGCAGCTTAGTTCATAGGGGGGAGCTGTTTTTT.

This clonotype was detected many times. The chain is built from TRBV9 and TRBJ1-1; no definite D call. The CDR3 covers 15 residues. The V and J ends lost 0 bases and 4 bases respectively, with 13 bases between them. Germline loops: CDR1 SGDLS, CDR2 YYNGEE. The CDR3 nucleotides read TGTGCCAGCAGCGTAGATGCCAGTACTAGCACTGAAGCTTTCTTT. It is translated as CASSVDASTSTEAFF.

This clonotype was seen ten or more times. The chain joins TRBV12-3 or TRBV12-4 to TRBJ2-7, with D tentatively TRBD1 (6 bases). The V end lost 6 bases, the J end lost 2 bases, and 14 bases lay between the germline ends. CDR3 length equals 14 residues. The CDR3 DNA follows: TGTGCCAGCAGGTCCGGGACACTTACCTACGAGCAGTACTTC. This translates into CASRSGTLTYEQYF.

This clonotype appeared a single time. V usage is TRBV29-1 and J usage is TRBJ2-3; the D call may be TRBD1 or TRBD2 (6 bases each). Looked up from germline, CDR1 is SQVTM and CDR2 is ANQGSEA. This CDR3 comprises 14 residues. The germline V and J ends were trimmed by 3 bases and 0 bases, with 10 bases remaining between them. In DNA form, the CDR3 reads TGCAGCGTTGATTGGGGGGCTAGCACAGATACGCAGTATTTT. Translating it yields CSVDWGASTDTQYF.

This clonotype was counted many times. V gene TRBV7-6 combines with J gene TRBJ2-7; D is unclear. Trimming removed 2 bases from V and 5 bases from J, with 7 bases in between. The CDR3 contains 12 residues. Germline CDR1 SGHVS, CDR2 FNYEAQ. The chain's CDR3 is CASSLSVDEQYF. The CDR3 nucleotides read TGTGCCAGCAGCTTAAGTGTGGACGAGCAGTACTTC.

CDR3 sequence: CSVKKAPRGETQYF. CDR3 in DNA: TGCAGCGTCAAAAAGGCCCCCCGGGGAGAGACCCAGTACTTC. This rearrangement joins TRBV29-1 to TRBJ2-5; D perhaps matches TRBD2 (5 bases). Trimming took 6 bases from V and 4 from J, leaving 18 bases between them. Germline V lookup: CDR1 SQVTM, CDR2 ANQGSEA. The CDR3 totals 14 residues.